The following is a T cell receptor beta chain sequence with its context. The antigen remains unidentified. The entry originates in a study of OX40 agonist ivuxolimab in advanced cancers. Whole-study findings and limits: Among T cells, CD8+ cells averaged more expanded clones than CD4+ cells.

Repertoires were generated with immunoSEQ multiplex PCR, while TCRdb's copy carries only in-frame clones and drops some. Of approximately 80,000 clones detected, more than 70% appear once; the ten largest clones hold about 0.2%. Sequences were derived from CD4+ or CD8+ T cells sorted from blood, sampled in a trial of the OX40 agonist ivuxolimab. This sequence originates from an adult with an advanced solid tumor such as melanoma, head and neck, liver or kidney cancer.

CDR3 coding DNA: TGTGCCAGCAGTGAAGCATCAGACCTGGAGTACTTC. Protein: CASSEASDLEYF. The chain joins TRBV6-1 to TRBJ2-5; D uncertain. Trimming left V 0 bases short and J 12 bases short, with 11 bases between. The CDR3 totals 12 residues. Germline-derived CDR1 and CDR2 are MNHNS and SASEGT.